This TCR beta chain was sequenced for a study of shared clonotypes between healthy human individuals (TCRdb year 2020). Background on the whole study: The cohort included three men and a couple of women between 18 and 49 years of age. For each donor, CD4 naive and CD4 memory were each run on three plates, CD8 naive on two plates, and CD8 memory on one plate. The study deeply sequenced blood TCR repertoires of about 5 healthy adults to estimate repertoire size and the extent of clonotype sharing between individuals. Different laboratories and diverse techniques were used to prepare libraries and sequence TCR repertoires, to increase sequencing depth and limit assay-specific biases. Each donor's leukapheresis produced roughly between roughly 0.85 and 10 billion PBMCs. Broader findings and caveats from the paper: Pairwise subsampling indicated that sequencing depth was expected to affect the degree of clonotype sharing among donors. Sampling was restricted to blood, and TCR repertoires in tissue are likely to differ from TCR repertoires in blood. Estimated clonotype richness was generally larger for naive than for memory subsets. The small number of donors limited the genetic and exposure-history diversity represented. Clonotypes shared by all four sorted-subset donors showed higher generation probabilities than non-shared clonotypes. When a few donors were compared, the shared fraction of clonotypes was about 5.5% for naive CD4, 3.5% to 4% for naive CD8, 2.3% for memory CD4, and 0.3% to 0.5% for memory CD8. Even with the large sequencing depth, rarefaction of the sorted-subset datasets indicated that sequencing was incomplete.

Notes on this clone: What this receptor recognizes is not known. Base qualities are not recorded, but no much larger clone differs from it by a single base.

Using the deep immunoSEQ assay, TCR CDR3 regions were amplified from genomic DNA by multiplex PCR. For each cell subset, the extracted genomic DNA was distributed evenly across all wells of several immunoSEQ 96-well plates, and each plate served as one replicate. For sorted subsets, each replicate PCR was loaded with about 0.2 ug genomic DNA, equivalent to 32,000 or so T cell genomes. The purified libraries were quantified using a Qubit 3.0 fluorometer, sized with a Bioanalyzer 2100, and then quantified again using the KAPA Library Quantification kit. Each immunoSEQ 96-well plate was sequenced on its own single-read 150-cycle Illumina NextSeq 550 flow cell. The authors' pipeline ran thus. Because the immunoSEQ output held only junctional sequences and lacked quality scores, the filtering could not match the filtering applied to full-length reads. To assign V/J genes and CDR3, sequences were annotated against IMGT germline references using PyIR, a Python wrapper for IgBLAST v1.9. Reads were removed for weak V/J assignments (E-value above 1e-6), missing CDR3, stop codons, out-of-frame junctions, or ambiguous translated residues. V3J clonotypes were defined as sequences sharing the same inferred V gene, J gene, and CDR3 amino acid sequence. To compute the percentage overlap between repertoires, the number of shared unique clonotypes was divided by the size of the smaller repertoire. Repertoire richness was assessed with RTK rarefaction, the Chao1 estimator, and Recon v2.1 estimates of unobserved clonotypes. OLGA was used to compute generation probabilities for all TCRbeta clonotypes that the gDNA method yielded from a handful of donors. TCRdb carries this immuneACCESS record with in-frame sequences only. Its versions omit some clonotypes, under half of them owing to an unresolved V gene in the studies checked, with the rest unexplained. V and J calls and clone size are given by that table; D and trimming were obtained from the DNA. Present in this sample are about 1 million clones, 65% to 80% of which were seen just once. 1.4% to 1.5% of the sample is taken by the ten largest.

Healthy HIV-negative adults with no recently reported acute infections or vaccinations were included as donors. All donors were Caucasian adults living in Nashville, Tennessee, USA. CD4+ T cells were enriched through magnetic negative selection, after which naive cells were positively selected on CD45RA and the remaining negative fraction served as the memory subset. Blood was collected by leukapheresis, and PBMCs were isolated by Ficoll-Histopaque density gradient centrifugation and then cryopreserved in liquid nitrogen vapor phase. Analytical flow cytometry was used to check the purity and quantity of each magnetically sorted T cell population. Genomic DNA was isolated from every sorted fraction and measured by UV absorbance on a Nanodrop 2000c. The germline V gene (reference sequence) provides CDR1 MNHEY and CDR2 SMNVEV. The CDR3 sequence holds 20 residues, the cysteine and phenylalanine included. The only DNA kept is the CDR3, 60 bases in frame from the first base. Clipping removes 3 bases from V and 10 bases from J, with 24 as the unmatched junction base count.

The clonotype originates from a man aged 18 to 29 in good health. The receptor chain draws on TRBV27 and TRBJ2-1, and TRBD1 aligns with 10 junction nucleotides. Sequenced material: memory CD4+ T cells sorted from blood. The cell subset or site label corresponds to: CD45RA-negative fraction. The DNA sequence is as follows: TGTGCCAGCAGTTTGATCCGACAGGGGGCGACTATCAGCGGGAGCAGGGAGCAGTTCTTC. It encodes CASSLIRQGATISGSREQFF.